Detailed here is one T cell receptor beta chain. This sample is drawn from a study of blood T cell repertoires in COVID-19. About the study: Sites in the United States, Italy and Spain provided acute and convalescent COVID-19 samples. T cells, B-cell-depleted T cells, or PBMCs supplied cDNA or gDNA.

The CDR3 consists of 15 residues. V lost 7 bases to trimming and J lost 0 bases, with 16 bases between them. CDR1 is MNHNS and CDR2 is SASEGT in the germline V gene. As handled by the study authors: For nucleated cells, counts were estimated from reference gene primer amplification. TCRdb keeps only in-frame clones here, not all; method: immunoSEQ multiplex PCR. V and J calls and clone size are as listed in that table; D and trimming were resolved from the DNA. This sample has under 300,000 clones, with less than 90% found just once. Sequenced: peripheral blood. The chain employs TRBV6-1 and TRBJ2-7; D is perhaps TRBD1 (6 bases). The TCR originated in a human donor in a cohort sampled during active COVID-19. The chain's CDR3 is CASNPGAGSSYEQYF. The CDR3 bases are TGTGCCAGCAACCCAGGGGCGGGTAGCTCCTACGAGCAGTACTTC.